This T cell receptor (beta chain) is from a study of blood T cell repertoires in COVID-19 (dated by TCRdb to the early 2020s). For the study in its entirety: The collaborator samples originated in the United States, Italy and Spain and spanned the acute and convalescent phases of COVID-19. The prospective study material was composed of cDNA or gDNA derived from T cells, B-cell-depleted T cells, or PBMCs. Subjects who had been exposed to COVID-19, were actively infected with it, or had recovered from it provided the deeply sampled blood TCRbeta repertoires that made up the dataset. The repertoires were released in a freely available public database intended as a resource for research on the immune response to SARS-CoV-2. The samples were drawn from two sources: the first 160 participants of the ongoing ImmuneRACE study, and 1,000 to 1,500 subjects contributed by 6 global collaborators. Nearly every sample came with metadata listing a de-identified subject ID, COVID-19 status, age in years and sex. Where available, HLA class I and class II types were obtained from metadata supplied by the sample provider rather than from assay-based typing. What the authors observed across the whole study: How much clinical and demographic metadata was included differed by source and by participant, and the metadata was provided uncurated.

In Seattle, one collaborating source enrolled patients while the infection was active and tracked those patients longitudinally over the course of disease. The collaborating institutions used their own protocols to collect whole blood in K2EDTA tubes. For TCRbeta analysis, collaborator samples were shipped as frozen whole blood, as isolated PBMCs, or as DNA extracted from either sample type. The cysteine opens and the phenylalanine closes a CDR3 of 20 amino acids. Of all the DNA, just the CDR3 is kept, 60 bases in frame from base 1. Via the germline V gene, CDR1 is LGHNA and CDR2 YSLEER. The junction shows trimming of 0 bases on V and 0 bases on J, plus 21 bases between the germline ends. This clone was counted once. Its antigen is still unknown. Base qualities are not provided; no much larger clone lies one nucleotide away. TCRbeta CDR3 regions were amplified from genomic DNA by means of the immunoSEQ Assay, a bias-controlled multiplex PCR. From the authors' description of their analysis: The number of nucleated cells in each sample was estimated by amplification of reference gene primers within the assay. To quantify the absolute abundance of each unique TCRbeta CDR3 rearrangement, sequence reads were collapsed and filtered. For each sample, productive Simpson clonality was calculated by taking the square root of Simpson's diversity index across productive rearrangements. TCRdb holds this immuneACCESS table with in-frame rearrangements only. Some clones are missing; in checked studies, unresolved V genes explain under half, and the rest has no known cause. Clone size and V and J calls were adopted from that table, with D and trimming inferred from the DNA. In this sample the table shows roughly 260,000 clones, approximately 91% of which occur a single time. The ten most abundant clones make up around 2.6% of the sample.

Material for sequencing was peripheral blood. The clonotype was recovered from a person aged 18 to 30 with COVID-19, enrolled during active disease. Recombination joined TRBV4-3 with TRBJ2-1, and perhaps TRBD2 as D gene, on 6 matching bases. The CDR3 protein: CASSQEELAGRPHSYNEQFF. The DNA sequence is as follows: TGCGCCAGCAGCCAAGAAGAACTAGCCGGTCGACCGCACTCCTACAATGAGCAGTTCTTC.